Sequencing of this T cell receptor (beta chain) was carried out in a study of T cells in women clearing cervical HPV infection listed by TCRdb under 2018. Broadly, across the study: Cases were about two dozen women with histologically confirmed HPV16-related CIN3 or worse, including 2 invasive cancers. Controls were 25 to 30 women whose single incident HPV16 infection cleared within 12 months without precancer or cancer developing. Blood from cases was collected at the visit at which the lesion was first identified, whereas blood from controls was collected once infection was no longer detected. For cases, a median interval of 149 days, with an interquartile range of about 85 to 200 days, was observed between lesion detection and blood sampling. Since HLA typing was available for only a few women, HLA type could not be ruled out as a confounder. Nested within Costa Rica's Guanacaste HPV Natural History Study, an exploratory proof-of-principle case-control study compared TCR repertoires across cervical HPV16 outcomes. Cases and controls were matched on year of sample collection and on age within five years. Median age was roughly 33 years in cases versus just over 37 in controls, and baseline characteristics did not differ significantly. The parent cohort enrolled 10,000 or so women aged 18 or older in Guanacaste, Costa Rica, during about 1992 to 1995 and followed them for approximately 7 years. Quality controls consisted of five blinded duplicates per group, for a total of some 60 samples made up of about 50 participants and around ten replicates. Paper-wide results and their limitations: By combining richness with V gene abundances, random forest classifiers separated cases from controls with an estimated AUC of just over 0.8. Whether associations preceded infection or resulted from infection could not be shown with the cross-sectional design, and effector/memory subsets and HPV-specific T cells were not isolated. TCR repertoire richness was significantly higher in CIN3+ cases than in controls across sequencing depths, while evenness did not differ. Cases had lower TRBV6-7 relative abundance than controls (0.11% versus 0.16%; Bonferroni P = 0.0008). Because the number of T cells in each sample was unknown, differences in richness could reflect differing T-cell content rather than repertoire biology.

Of note for this clone: The antigen it binds to is not known. The read ends 3 residues shy of where the CDR3 ends; the end is completed using the germline J gene.

Every participant had a single incident cervical HPV16 infection, and prevalent HPV16 infections were excluded. Cervical HPV DNA was detected by MY09/MY11 PCR, and genotyping was performed by dot-blot hybridization. Under 19 mL of heparinized blood were centrifuged, and the buffy coat was aliquoted, frozen at -30°C, then stored at -80°C. QIAGEN kits were used to extract genomic DNA from buffy coat specimens. TCR beta CDR3 regions were amplified by multiplex PCR from an average of roughly 1,200 ng genomic DNA per sample using the immunoSEQ assay. The assay corrected primer bias using a complete synthetic TCR repertoire to establish an amplification baseline. The amplicons were sequenced using the Illumina platform. In the authors' own workflow: Sequences were error-corrected by clustering with frequency ratios and a modified nearest-neighbor algorithm and were then analyzed in the immunoSEQ Analyzer with IMGT gene definitions. At each rarefaction depth, TCR richness and evenness were averaged across 20 rarefaction repeats, and any sample with fewer sequences than the depth was left out. Wilcoxon rank sum tests with FDR correction were used to compare relative abundances of V, D and J genes between the groups. An intraclass correlation of 90% to 97% for TCR richness and an average of roughly 80% across 65 to 70 gene segments were obtained from the blinded duplicates. Held by TCRdb, this immuneACCESS table contains in-frame sequences only and omits some clones. Under half of the omission traces to an unresolved V gene where checked; the cause of the rest is unknown. V, J and clone size are those of that table, while D and trimming were read from the DNA. This sample's table carries about 33,000 clones. The ten most abundant clones make up more than 7% of the sample.

Ends trimmed: V by 0 bases, J by 7 bases; bases unmatched to a gene: 5. Spanning cysteine to phenylalanine, the CDR3 consists of 15 amino acids. Shown are 36 bases from within the CDR3, in frame from base 1. From the germline V gene, CDR1 is SGHDT and CDR2 is YYEEEE. The V gene is TRBV5-6 and the J gene is TRBJ2-1, with TRBD2 identical over 9 junction bases. The TCR was taken from a woman aged 18 to 75 with a cervical HPV16 infection that either progressed to CIN3+ or cleared (not recorded which). Source material: blood buffy coat. For the CDR3, the sequence is CASSLGGGAGNEQFF. The covered CDR3 bases are TGTGCCAGCAGCTTGGGCGGGGGGGCTGGAAATGAG.